This T cell receptor beta chain is drawn from a study of blood T cell repertoires in COVID-19. Study at large: Samples of COVID-19 (acute and convalescent) were obtained from the United States, Italy and Spain. T cells, B-cell-depleted T cells, or PBMCs supplied cDNA or gDNA.

The repertoire was sequenced with immunoSEQ multiplex PCR; TCRdb's copy has only in-frame clones and lacks some. The table includes approximately 150,000 clones, under 80% detected once. The origin of this receptor is a man in his 60s with acute or convalescent COVID-19. The material sequenced was peripheral blood.

The CDR3 bases are TGTGCCAGCAGTGCCACAGGGTTTTCGTCAGAGACCCAGTACTTC. Encoded protein: CASSATGFSSETQYF. The gene calls are TRBV27 and TRBJ2-5, with a possible D match to TRBD1 (6 bases). Deletions cut 5 bases from V and 4 bases from J, with 17 bases between. The CDR3 is 15 residues long. CDR1 and CDR2 from the germline V gene are MNHEY and SMNVEV (reference sequence).